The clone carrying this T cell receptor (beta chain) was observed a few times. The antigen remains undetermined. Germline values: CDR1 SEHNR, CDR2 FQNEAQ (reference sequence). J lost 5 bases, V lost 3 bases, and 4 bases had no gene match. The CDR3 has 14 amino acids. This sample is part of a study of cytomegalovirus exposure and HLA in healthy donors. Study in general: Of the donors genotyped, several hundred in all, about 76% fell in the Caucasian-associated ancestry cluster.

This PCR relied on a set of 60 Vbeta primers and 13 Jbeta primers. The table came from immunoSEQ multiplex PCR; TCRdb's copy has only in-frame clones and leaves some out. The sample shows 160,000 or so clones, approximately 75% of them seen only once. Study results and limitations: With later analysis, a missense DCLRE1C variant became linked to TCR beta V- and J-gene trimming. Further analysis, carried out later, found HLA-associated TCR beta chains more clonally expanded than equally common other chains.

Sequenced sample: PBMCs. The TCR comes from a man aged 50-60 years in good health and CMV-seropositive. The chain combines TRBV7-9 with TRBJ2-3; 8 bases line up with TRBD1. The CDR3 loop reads CASSFGTGQDTQYF. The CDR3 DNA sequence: TGTGCCAGCAGCTTCGGGACAGGTCAAGATACGCAGTATTTT.